This TCR beta chain was obtained from a study of Graves' ophthalmopathy and Graves' hyperthyroidism. Turning to the study itself: Untreated patients at initial diagnosis provided peripheral blood. Study-wide findings and caveats: Ophthalmopathy and stable hyperthyroidism were discriminated by a 13-signature model, with roughly 86% sensitivity and nearly 84% specificity. Most expanded clonotypes from thyroid (those above 0.001 frequency) were also found in blood.

This clonotype was observed at least ten times. Its antigen remains unidentified. Amplification from RNA transcripts yielded the TCR beta CDR3 regions. HTBI primers were employed in first-round RT-PCR, then a second-round multiplex PCR followed. Each CDR3 protein gets one entry after TCRdb re-called the multiplex PCR reads with MiXCR. The data contain 57,000 or so distinct CDR3 sequences, less than 65% of them singletons. The TCR comes from an adult woman with Graves' ophthalmopathy. The sequenced sample consisted of peripheral blood.

The CDR3 here is CSARAAGAGQPQHF. DNA for the CDR3: TGCAGTGCTAGAGCAGCAGGCGCCGGGCAGCCCCAGCATTTT. The rearrangement joins TRBV20-1 to TRBJ1-5, with D uncertain. With 1 base removed from V and 7 bases from J, the gap between germline ends came to 14 bases. CDR3 size: 14 residues. The germline V gene encodes CDR1 DFQATT and CDR2 SNEGSKA (reference sequence).